The rows below give T cell receptor beta chains drawn from one sample of a study of blood T cell repertoires in COVID-19. The data were produced by immunoSEQ multiplex PCR, yet TCRdb's version contains in-frame clones alone and is incomplete. The sample holds tens of thousands of clones, roughly nine tenths seen once. Sequenced sample: peripheral blood. The receptors derive from a human donor with active COVID-19. The donor label of this sample is uncertain. CDR3s leave out the opening cysteine and the closing phenylalanine or tryptophan. Fields, in order: V gene, J gene, CDR3 protein.

>TRBV7-3|TRBJ2-3
ASSLTGGQGAKGTDTQY
>TRBV2|TRBJ1-3
ASSRDSPGSGNTIY
>TRBV18|TRBJ1-1
ASSPGGIEAF
>TRBV7-2|TRBJ2-1
ASSLPSGSTEQF
>TRBV7-2|TRBJ1-6
ASLGGTGNSPLH
>TRBV5-1|TRBJ2-3
ASSLGLATDTQY
>TRBV29-1|TRBJ1-2
SVEDLRVNYGYT
>TRBV19|TRBJ1-1
ASSMDGGRAEAF
>TRBV27|TRBJ1-1
ASRFLSQVNTEAF
>TRBV7-6|TRBJ2-5
ASSLASGVIQETQY
>TRBV27|TRBJ1-5
ASSPGTLERNNQPQH
>TRBV15|TRBJ2-5
ATSRGDSLETQY
>TRBV2|TRBJ1-5
ASSDRQGYQPQH
>TRBV7-2|TRBJ2-1
ASSLSRTLGNEQF
>TRBV27|TRBJ2-7
ASSSKGQVYYEQY
>TRBV7-9|TRBJ1-3
ASSLSTSGNTIY
>TRBV10-2|TRBJ2-7
ASSPGGYEQY
>TRBV7-9|TRBJ1-1
ASSPTGTGAFGAF
>TRBV6-5|TRBJ2-1
ASRGRGGFDEQF
>TRBV6-6|TRBJ2-5
ASGKSGRMETQY
>TRBV5-1|TRBJ2-5
ASKPSNQETQY
>TRBV19|TRBJ2-1
ASSPDRGRSQF
>TRBV18|TRBJ1-2
ASSATQTNNYGYT
>TRBV3-1/TRBV3-2|TRBJ2-2
ASSQAGGDTGELF
>TRBV2|TRBJ1-1
ASRSTESNTEAF
>TRBV19|TRBJ2-1
ASTNSGYNEQF
>TRBV18|TRBJ1-1
ASSPGAEAF
>TRBV5-5|TRBJ1-1
ASSWDLFVTGRGEAF
>TRBV7-2|TRBJ1-4
ASSPFTGPHAPNEKLF
>TRBV29-1|TRBJ1-1
SVESTGGRGEAF
>TRBV6-2/TRBV6-3|TRBJ2-7
ASSFSGYYEQY
>TRBV27|TRBJ2-3
ASSLSGTGAFTDTQY
>TRBV5-5|TRBJ2-7
ASSLLEFGENYEQY
>TRBV7-8|TRBJ1-4
ASSPRAEKLF
>TRBV6-5|TRBJ2-1
ASSLTSGGFNEQF
>TRBV4-1|TRBJ2-1
ASSQDRSGGAGNEQF
>TRBV5-4|TRBJ2-7
ASSPSGGLYEQY
>TRBV24-1|TRBJ2-2
ATRGQANTGELF
>TRBV3-1/TRBV3-2|TRBJ1-1
ASSVQGANSEAF
>TRBV29-1|TRBJ2-4
SVILGQGAKNIQY
>TRBV19|TRBJ2-6
ASSKDSSGANVLT
>TRBV19|TRBJ2-7
ASSYPKGLAGIYEQY
>TRBV19|TRBJ2-2
ASSIAGVSSELF
>TRBV2|TRBJ2-7
ASRYRDRVYEQY
>TRBV19|TRBJ2-7
ATSSGTGSYEQY
>TRBV6-2/TRBV6-3|TRBJ2-5
ASSYSDLMETQY
>TRBV7-3|TRBJ2-5
ASSFAGNQETQY
>TRBV6-2/TRBV6-3|TRBJ1-1
ASSYSGTGTEAF
>TRBV5-1|TRBJ1-1
ASSFGTGNTEAF
>TRBV18|TRBJ2-7
ASSPIRLAGGPSPYEQY
>TRBV5-5|TRBJ2-1
ASSLGAYNEQF
>TRBV5-1|TRBJ2-7
ASSLVGGSYEQY
>TRBV4-2|TRBJ2-7
ASSQDRNNNYEQY
>TRBV6-4|TRBJ1-6
ASSELGQGGSPLH
>TRBV5-1|TRBJ2-1
ASSSGQGRDEQF